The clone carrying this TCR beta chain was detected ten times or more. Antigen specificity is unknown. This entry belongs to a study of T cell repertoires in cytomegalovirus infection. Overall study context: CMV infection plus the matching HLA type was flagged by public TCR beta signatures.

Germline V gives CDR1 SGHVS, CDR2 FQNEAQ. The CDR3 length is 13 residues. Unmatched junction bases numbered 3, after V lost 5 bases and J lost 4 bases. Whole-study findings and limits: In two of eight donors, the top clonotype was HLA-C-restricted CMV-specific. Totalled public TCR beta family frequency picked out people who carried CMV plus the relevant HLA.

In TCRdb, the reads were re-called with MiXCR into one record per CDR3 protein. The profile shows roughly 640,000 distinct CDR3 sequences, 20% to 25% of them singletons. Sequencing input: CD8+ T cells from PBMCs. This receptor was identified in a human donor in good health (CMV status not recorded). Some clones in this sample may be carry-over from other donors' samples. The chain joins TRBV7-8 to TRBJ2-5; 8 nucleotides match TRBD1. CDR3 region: CASSPGQGETQYF. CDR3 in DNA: TGTGCCAGCAGCCCCGGACAGGGAGAGACCCAGTACTTC.